The entry that follows covers one T cell receptor beta chain sequence. This specimen comes from a study of CXCR3-negative and CXCR3-positive naive CD8 T cells. Study-wide background: Sequencing gave roughly 130 million TRB reads overall, about 1.5 +/- 0.3 million per library.

Through 5' RACE with UMI labels, the TRB cDNA libraries were prepared. TCRdb reworked the 5' RACE reads into one entry per CDR3 protein, no DNA. This sample lists about 40,000 distinct CDR3 sequences; its ten largest clones have around 1.9%. This CDR3 is built from 15 residues. Germline CDR1 is MDHEN and CDR2 is SYDVKM. Material for sequencing was naive CXCR3- CD8+ T cells from blood. Subset specified: CD45RO-CCR7+CD27+CD95- naive CD8+ T cells lacking CXCR3 (TNR3-). The origin of this receptor is a human donor in good health. Some clones in this sample may be carry-over from other donors' samples. This chain links TRBV28 with TRBJ2-3; TCRdb proposes TRBD2, but this gene call is untestable without DNA. CDR3 loop: CATSRTSGYTDTQYF.